The rows below give T cell receptor beta chains drawn from one sample of a study of T cells in Graves' hyperthyroidism and ophthalmopathy. TCRdb recomputed calls from the multiplex PCR reads with MiXCR, one row per CDR3 protein. The sample gives around 400,000 distinct CDR3 sequences, roughly 25% of which show up once; over 70% is in the top ten. Input material: blood. The receptors here all came from a man aged 50 or older with Graves' hyperthyroidism. Each CDR3 is given with its conserved first and last residue. The order of the fields is J gene, V gene, D gene, clone size, CDR3 protein, CDR3 DNA. The D gene is left open where the match is weak. Not every row has a clone size; where given, it reads once, few, many or a size class.

j_gene: TRBJ1-1; v_gene: TRBV12-3/TRBV12-4; d_gene: -; abundance: few; CDR3aa: CASSEGGVAEAFF; CDR3nt: TGTGCCAGCAGTGAGGGGGGGGTGGCTGAAGCTTTCTTT
j_gene: TRBJ1-1; v_gene: TRBV2; d_gene: -; abundance: -; CDR3aa: CASSPDSEAFF; CDR3nt: TGTGCCAGCTCCCCGGACAGTGAAGCTTTCTTT
j_gene: TRBJ2-4; v_gene: TRBV3-1; d_gene: -; abundance: few; CDR3aa: CASSQEGGGAAKNIQYF; CDR3nt: TGTGCCAGCAGCCAAGAAGGAGGAGGAGCGGCCAAAAACATTCAGTACTTC
j_gene: TRBJ2-5; v_gene: TRBV5-6; d_gene: TRBD1; abundance: -; CDR3aa: CASSLPRDRGLGQETQYF; CDR3nt: TGTGCCAGCAGCTTGCCCCGGGACAGGGGGCTAGGCCAAGAGACCCAGTACTTC
j_gene: TRBJ1-5; v_gene: TRBV30; d_gene: -; abundance: few; CDR3aa: CAWSVQGLSNQPQHF; CDR3nt: TGTGCCTGGAGTGTACAGGGACTTAGCAATCAGCCCCAGCATTTT
j_gene: TRBJ2-2; v_gene: TRBV12-3/TRBV12-4; d_gene: TRBD1; abundance: once; CDR3aa: CASSIQGDTGELFF; CDR3nt: TGTGCCAGCAGTATACAGGGGGACACCGGGGAGCTGTTTTTT
j_gene: TRBJ2-5; v_gene: TRBV7-3; d_gene: -; abundance: -; CDR3aa: CASSPGTSPRETQYF; CDR3nt: TGTGCCAGCAGCCCAGGGACTTCCCCCCGGGAGACCCAGTACTTC
j_gene: TRBJ2-2; v_gene: TRBV7-6; d_gene: TRBD2; abundance: -; CDR3aa: CASSFLSASGSSGELFF; CDR3nt: TGTGCCAGCAGCTTCCTCTCGGCTAGCGGGAGTTCCGGGGAGCTGTTTTTT
j_gene: TRBJ2-3; v_gene: TRBV12-3/TRBV12-4; d_gene: -; abundance: -; CDR3aa: CASSPGLPPYTDTQYF; CDR3nt: TGTGCCAGCAGCCCTGGACTACCCCCGTACACAGATACGCAGTATTTT
j_gene: TRBJ2-3; v_gene: TRBV7-8; d_gene: TRBD2; abundance: -; CDR3aa: CASNSGTSRTDTQYF; CDR3nt: TGTGCCAGCAACTCCGGGACTAGCCGCACAGATACGCAGTATTTT
j_gene: TRBJ2-2; v_gene: TRBV6-5; d_gene: TRBD1; abundance: -; CDR3aa: CASSYQGAVTGELFF; CDR3nt: TGTGCCAGCAGTTACCAGGGGGCGGTCACCGGGGAGCTGTTTTTT
j_gene: TRBJ2-7; v_gene: TRBV11-2; d_gene: -; abundance: -; CDR3aa: CASSAGLVGIEQYF; CDR3nt: TGTGCCAGCAGCGCGGGGCTAGTAGGGATCGAGCAGTACTTC
j_gene: TRBJ1-1; v_gene: TRBV12-3/TRBV12-4; d_gene: -; abundance: many; CDR3aa: CASSLWAAEAFF; CDR3nt: TGTGCCAGCAGTTTATGGGCGGCTGAAGCTTTCTTT
j_gene: TRBJ2-1; v_gene: TRBV10-3; d_gene: TRBD2; abundance: -; CDR3aa: CAIGTSGYNEQFF; CDR3nt: TGTGCCATTGGGACTAGCGGTTACAATGAGCAGTTCTTC
j_gene: TRBJ2-7; v_gene: TRBV4-2; d_gene: TRBD2; abundance: few; CDR3aa: CASSQDASGYEQYF; CDR3nt: TGTGCCAGCAGCCAAGATGCTAGCGGGTACGAGCAGTACTTC
j_gene: TRBJ2-5; v_gene: TRBV28; d_gene: -; abundance: many; CDR3aa: CASSNGGTVQETQYF; CDR3nt: TGTGCCAGCAGCAATGGAGGGACAGTACAAGAGACCCAGTACTTC
j_gene: TRBJ2-1; v_gene: TRBV7-2; d_gene: TRBD2; abundance: many; CDR3aa: CASSPGFGGLAGGNEQFF; CDR3nt: TGTGCCAGCAGCCCTGGCTTTGGAGGACTAGCGGGAGGCAATGAGCAGTTCTTC
j_gene: TRBJ2-3; v_gene: TRBV5-1; d_gene: TRBD2; abundance: once; CDR3aa: CASNEVAGTDTQYF; CDR3nt: TGCGCCAGCAATGAGGTAGCGGGAACAGATACGCAGTATTTT
j_gene: TRBJ2-1; v_gene: TRBV24-1; d_gene: TRBD2; abundance: -; CDR3aa: CATSDSGTSYYNEQFF; CDR3nt: TGTGCCACCAGTGACTCCGGGACTAGCTACTACAATGAGCAGTTCTTC
j_gene: TRBJ2-1; v_gene: TRBV11-1; d_gene: -; abundance: many; CDR3aa: CASSCPEKLKQYNEQFF; CDR3nt: TGTGCCAGCAGTTGCCCAGAGAAGTTAAAGCAATACAATGAGCAGTTCTTC
j_gene: TRBJ2-1; v_gene: TRBV30; d_gene: -; abundance: many; CDR3aa: CAWSVRDFGQFF; CDR3nt: TGTGCCTGGAGTGTACGTGATTTCGGGCAGTTCTTC
j_gene: TRBJ2-1; v_gene: TRBV19; d_gene: TRBD2; abundance: -; CDR3aa: CASSIGSGKQFF; CDR3nt: TGTGCCAGTAGTATTGGTAGCGGGAAGCAGTTCTTC
j_gene: TRBJ2-5; v_gene: TRBV19; d_gene: -; abundance: -; CDR3aa: CASNSGRLGLQETQYF; CDR3nt: TGTGCCAGTAACTCCGGCCGCTTAGGCCTACAAGAGACCCAGTACTTC
j_gene: TRBJ2-3; v_gene: TRBV12-5; d_gene: TRBD2; abundance: -; CDR3aa: CASGPFTGGGTDTQYF; CDR3nt: TGTGCTAGTGGTCCTTTTACTGGGGGGGGCACAGATACGCAGTATTTT
j_gene: TRBJ2-5; v_gene: TRBV4-1; d_gene: TRBD1; abundance: -; CDR3aa: CASSQETGQQTQYF; CDR3nt: TGCGCCAGCAGCCAAGAGACAGGGCAACAGACCCAGTACTTC
j_gene: TRBJ2-3; v_gene: TRBV20-1; d_gene: TRBD2; abundance: few; CDR3aa: CSATPGGTDTQYF; CDR3nt: TGCAGTGCCACCCCGGGGGGGACAGATACGCAGTATTTT
j_gene: TRBJ1-6; v_gene: TRBV27; d_gene: -; abundance: -; CDR3aa: CASSPLDSQTQPLHF; CDR3nt: TGTGCCAGCAGCCCTCTGGACAGTCAAACTCAACCCCTCCACTTT
j_gene: TRBJ2-5; v_gene: TRBV5-1; d_gene: -; abundance: -; CDR3aa: CASRSRDLQETQYF; CDR3nt: TGCGCCAGCAGGAGCAGGGACCTCCAAGAGACCCAGTACTTC
j_gene: TRBJ2-3; v_gene: TRBV13; d_gene: TRBD1; abundance: many; CDR3aa: CASSLGTGTVSTDTQYF; CDR3nt: TGTGCCAGCAGCTTAGGAACCGGGACAGTTAGCACAGATACGCAGTATTTT
j_gene: TRBJ2-1; v_gene: TRBV7-8; d_gene: TRBD2; abundance: many; CDR3aa: CASSLGRGLGNEQFF; CDR3nt: TGTGCCAGCAGCTTAGGGCGGGGACTAGGGAATGAGCAGTTCTTC
j_gene: TRBJ1-5; v_gene: TRBV5-1; d_gene: TRBD1; abundance: many; CDR3aa: CASSLVLDRDNQPQHF; CDR3nt: TGCGCCAGCAGCTTGGTACTCGACAGGGACAATCAGCCCCAGCATTTT
j_gene: TRBJ1-1; v_gene: TRBV6-1; d_gene: -; abundance: few; CDR3aa: CASTRGLDTEAFF; CDR3nt: TGTGCCAGCACGAGGGGACTCGACACTGAAGCTTTCTTT
j_gene: TRBJ1-2; v_gene: TRBV28; d_gene: -; abundance: -; CDR3aa: CASTNRGAGGYTF; CDR3nt: TGTGCCAGCACAAATAGGGGAGCCGGTGGCTACACCTTC
j_gene: TRBJ2-6; v_gene: TRBV18; d_gene: TRBD1; abundance: -; CDR3aa: CASSDQGAGANVLTF; CDR3nt: TGTGCCAGCTCAGACCAGGGGGCTGGGGCCAACGTCCTGACTTTC
j_gene: TRBJ2-4; v_gene: TRBV11-2; d_gene: -; abundance: -; CDR3aa: CASSKHRGIQYF; CDR3nt: TGTGCCAGCAGCAAACATAGGGGCATTCAGTACTTC
j_gene: TRBJ2-3; v_gene: TRBV3-1; d_gene: TRBD2; abundance: many; CDR3aa: CASSPLLAVSTDTQYF; CDR3nt: TGTGCCAGCAGCCCACTACTAGCGGTTAGCACAGATACGCAGTATTTT
j_gene: TRBJ1-6; v_gene: TRBV12-3/TRBV12-4; d_gene: -; abundance: few; CDR3aa: CASSFGRTNSPLHF; CDR3nt: TGTGCCAGCAGTTTTGGACGTACGAATTCACCCCTCCACTTT
j_gene: TRBJ2-1; v_gene: TRBV6-1; d_gene: TRBD2; abundance: -; CDR3aa: CASSPRTSGRSVEQFF; CDR3nt: TGTGCCAGCAGCCCCCGGACTAGCGGGAGGTCGGTTGAGCAGTTCTTC
j_gene: TRBJ2-7; v_gene: TRBV7-6; d_gene: -; abundance: many; CDR3aa: CASSLGGPYEQYF; CDR3nt: TGTGCCAGCAGCTTAGGAGGGCCCTACGAGCAGTACTTC
j_gene: TRBJ1-6; v_gene: TRBV7-9; d_gene: -; abundance: few; CDR3aa: CASSLIGSPLHF; CDR3nt: TGTGCCAGCAGCTTAATCGGTTCACCCCTCCACTTT
j_gene: TRBJ2-5; v_gene: TRBV12-3/TRBV12-4; d_gene: -; abundance: -; CDR3aa: CASWGMRVGETQYF; CDR3nt: TGTGCCAGCTGGGGTATGAGGGTTGGAGAGACCCAGTACTTC
j_gene: TRBJ1-2; v_gene: TRBV11-2; d_gene: -; abundance: few; CDR3aa: CASSLEPEGGGYTF; CDR3nt: TGTGCCAGCAGCTTGGAACCCGAGGGGGGTGGCTACACCTTC
j_gene: TRBJ2-2; v_gene: TRBV10-3; d_gene: TRBD2; abundance: -; CDR3aa: CAINPGTSGYTGELFF; CDR3nt: TGTGCCATCAACCCCGGGACTAGCGGTTACACCGGGGAGCTGTTTTTT
j_gene: TRBJ2-5; v_gene: TRBV6-2/TRBV6-3; d_gene: TRBD2; abundance: -; CDR3aa: CASSYFSGRETQYF; CDR3nt: TGTGCCAGCAGTTACTTTAGCGGGAGAGAGACCCAGTACTTC
j_gene: TRBJ2-7; v_gene: TRBV28; d_gene: -; abundance: -; CDR3aa: CASGNQGASGGSYEQYF; CDR3nt: TGTGCCAGCGGAAATCAGGGGGCATCGGGCGGGAGCTACGAGCAGTACTTC
j_gene: TRBJ2-1; v_gene: TRBV6-1; d_gene: -; abundance: few; CDR3aa: CASSYSASSYNEQFF; CDR3nt: TGTGCCAGCAGTTATAGCGCGAGCTCCTACAATGAGCAGTTCTTC
j_gene: TRBJ1-5; v_gene: TRBV6-2/TRBV6-3; d_gene: TRBD1; abundance: few; CDR3aa: CASAGTGGTGQPQHF; CDR3nt: TGTGCCAGCGCTGGGACAGGCGGTACGGGGCAGCCCCAGCATTTT
j_gene: TRBJ1-1; v_gene: TRBV10-3; d_gene: -; abundance: few; CDR3aa: CAISETGPTLGLNTEAFF; CDR3nt: TGTGCCATCAGTGAGACCGGACCGACTCTGGGCCTGAACACTGAAGCTTTCTTT
j_gene: TRBJ1-1; v_gene: TRBV5-1; d_gene: -; abundance: -; CDR3aa: CASSLEGTRGTEAFF; CDR3nt: TGCGCCAGCAGCTTGGAAGGCACGAGGGGCACTGAAGCTTTCTTT
j_gene: TRBJ1-1; v_gene: TRBV20-1; d_gene: -; abundance: many; CDR3aa: CSAWVGRSNTEAFF; CDR3nt: TGCAGTGCCTGGGTTGGACGGTCGAACACTGAAGCTTTCTTT
j_gene: TRBJ1-2; v_gene: TRBV29-1; d_gene: -; abundance: few; CDR3aa: CSVEYHQGDGYTF; CDR3nt: TGCAGCGTTGAGTATCACCAGGGAGATGGCTACACCTTC
j_gene: TRBJ2-3; v_gene: TRBV5-1; d_gene: TRBD2; abundance: -; CDR3aa: CASSLGLAGWTDTQYF; CDR3nt: TGCGCCAGCAGCTTGGGACTAGCGGGATGGACAGATACGCAGTATTTT
j_gene: TRBJ2-1; v_gene: TRBV7-9; d_gene: TRBD2; abundance: many; CDR3aa: CASRSRAGRAHNEQFF; CDR3nt: TGTGCCAGCAGGTCCCGTGCGGGGAGGGCCCACAATGAGCAGTTCTTC